These 24 T cell receptor beta chains were sequenced from one sample in a study of glioma-infiltrating T cells after dendritic cell vaccination. Assay: immunoSEQ multiplex PCR; the TCRdb copy retains only in-frame clones and omits some. The sample shows about 110,000 clones, almost 90% of them seen only once. Time point denoted: after dendritic cell vaccination, including at tumor progression/relapse. The material was blood, obtained after dendritic cell vaccination. Receptors originate from a human donor with glioblastoma.

This sequence joins TRBV27 and TRBJ1-1; 8 positions agree with TRBD1. Germline loops: CDR1 MNHEY, CDR2 SMNVEV (reference sequence). Trimming at V came to 3 bases and at J to 4 bases, leaving 4 bases not matched to a gene. CDR3 length: 14 amino acids. CDR3: CASSLDREGTEAFF. CDR3 sequence (DNA): TGTGCCAGCAGTTTGGACAGGGAGGGCACTGAAGCTTTCTTT.

This rearrangement joins TRBV4-1 to TRBJ2-5; no clear D gene. The germline V gene has CDR1 MGHRA and CDR2 YSYEKL. V was cut by 4 bases and J by 1 base, with 16 bases left in between. The CDR3 sequence is 16 residues long. The CDR3 reads CASSPDWKAFQETQYF. The CDR3 coding sequence is TGCGCCAGCAGCCCTGACTGGAAAGCGTTCCAAGAGACCCAGTACTTC.

This chain joins TRBV5-1 and TRBJ2-1; 7 nucleotides align to TRBD2. Trimming removed 0 bases from V and 6 bases from J; junction bases left unmatched: 6. CDR1 and CDR2 from the germline V gene are SGHRS and YFSETQ. This CDR3 contains 15 residues. DNA of the CDR3: TGCGCCAGCAGCTTGGAGGGCGGGAGTGGCAATGAGCAGTTCTTC. The encoded protein is CASSLEGGSGNEQFF.

This chain links TRBV23-1 with TRBJ2-5, with 7 bases identical to TRBD2. TRBV23-1 is known as an ORF, though its function is uncertain. The CDR3 consists of 16 residues. Unmatched junction bases numbered 10, after V lost 1 base and J lost 5 bases. The CDR3 loop is CASSQFGGSVGETQYF. CDR3 in DNA: TGCGCCAGCAGTCAATTTGGCGGGAGTGTCGGGGAGACCCAGTACTTC.

In this sample, this clone turned up a few times. The rearrangement uses TRBV5-1 and TRBJ2-3; 14 bases are a match to TRBD2. The V gene's germline CDR1 is SGHRS and CDR2 YFSETQ. V was pared by 0 bases and J by 5 bases, with 2 bases of the junction left unmatched. This CDR3 is 16 amino acids long. CDR3 amino acids: CASSLGLAGGIDTQYF. Here the CDR3 DNA reads TGCGCCAGCAGCTTGGGACTAGCGGGAGGGATAGATACGCAGTATTTT.

The gene calls are TRBV21-1 and TRBJ2-1; TRBD2 is the table's D call and was not checked against the DNA. TRBV21-1 is listed as a pseudogene. The CDR3 is made up of 16 amino acids. CDR3 coding DNA: TGTGCCAGCAGCCTCCGGAGGGTAAGTTCCTACAATGAGCAGTTCTTC. Protein: CASSLRRVSSYNEQFF.

V gene TRBV4-1 combines with J gene TRBJ1-3; no firm D call. In germline, CDR1 is MGHRA, CDR2 YSYEKL. The ends were cut back, 9 bases at V and 1 base at J, with 16 bases in the middle. This CDR3 has 15 residues. The CDR3 region is CASRLGPLSGNTIYF. CDR3 nucleotides: TGCGCCAGTAGGCTGGGCCCCTTATCTGGAAACACCATATATTTT.

V and J are TRBV6-5 and TRBJ1-2; D not certain. V was shortened by 4 bases and J by 4 bases, with 10 bases between the two germline ends. Germline CDR1 is MNHEY and CDR2 is SVGAGI. CDR3 length: 13 residues. The CDR3 DNA reads TGTGCCAGCAGTTCTCCACGGGGCTATGGCTACACCTTC. As protein: CASSSPRGYGYTF.

This chain joins TRBV4-1 and TRBJ1-4; D call uncertain. The germline V and J ends were trimmed by 2 bases and 5 bases, with 6 bases remaining between them. This CDR3 comprises 13 residues. CDR1 and CDR2 from the germline V gene are MGHRA and YSYEKL. The CDR3 region is CASSQTLNEKLFF. Here the CDR3 DNA reads TGCGCCAGCAGCCAAACCCTAAATGAAAAACTGTTTTTT.

This rearrangement joins TRBV9 to TRBJ2-5; TRBD2 agrees at 7 bases. The CDR3 consists of 15 residues. Germline trimming cut 0 bases from V and 1 base from J; bases unmatched to any gene: 3. CDR1 and CDR2 from the germline V gene are SGDLS and YYNGEE. The CDR3 DNA is TGTGCCAGCAGCGTAGGCGGGGGAAGCCAAGAGACCCAGTACTTC. It codes for CASSVGGGSQETQYF.

The chain has TRBV5-5 and TRBJ1-4; no firm D call. The ends were cut back, 1 base at V and 2 bases at J, with 9 bases in the middle. Germline CDR1 is SGHKS and CDR2 is YYEKEE (reference sequence). The CDR3 is 15 residues long. CDR3 sequence: CASSLYITTNEKLFF. CDR3 sequence (DNA): TGTGCCAGCAGCTTGTACATAACGACTAATGAAAAACTGTTTTTT.

The chain combines TRBV19 with TRBJ1-5, with a tentative D call TRBD1 (6 bases). The CDR3 runs 12 residues. Germline lookup yields CDR1 LNHDA and CDR2 SQIVND (reference sequence). Deletions cut 6 bases from V and 5 bases from J, with 8 bases between. The CDR3 DNA reads as TGTGCCAGTAGCCCAGGGGATCAGCCCCAGCATTTT. Its protein product is CASSPGDQPQHF.

CDR3 bases: TGTGCCTGGAGACAACCGGGACTAGCGGGTTGGGAGCAGTTCTTC. It is translated as CAWRQPGLAGWEQFF. V is TRBV30 and J is TRBJ2-1, with 12 bases lining up with TRBD2. This CDR3 spans 15 amino acids. The germline CDR1 and CDR2 sequences are GTSNPN and SVGIG (reference sequence). V dropped 3 bases and J dropped 10; count of bases not matched to a gene: 10.

Regarding this clone: Within the sample, other DNA sequences also encode this same CDR3. This chain uses TRBV7-9 with TRBJ1-6; 10 bases are shared with TRBD1. There are 12 residues in the CDR3. In germline, CDR1 is SEHNR, CDR2 FQNEAQ (reference sequence). CDR3 region: CATGTGDSPLHF. CDR3 coding DNA: TGTGCAACGGGGACAGGGGATTCACCCCTCCACTTT.

The CDR3 loop is CASSLGLPLEQYF. The CDR3 DNA reads TGTGCCAGCAGCTTAGGTCTCCCCCTCGAGCAGTACTTC. This chain links TRBV7-2 with TRBJ2-7; D uncertain. Germline lookup yields CDR1 SGHTA and CDR2 FQGNSA. This CDR3 has 13 residues. The germline V and J ends were trimmed by 1 base and 6 bases, with 10 bases remaining between them.

The CDR3 sequence is CASSVAGAGGFETQYF. The CDR3, as DNA: TGTGCCAGCAGCGTAGCTGGGGCGGGAGGGTTTGAGACCCAGTACTTC. The chain is built from TRBV9 and TRBJ2-5; TRBD2 aligns across 9 bases. V lost 0 bases, J lost 5 bases, and 8 bases stayed unmatched. This CDR3 spans 16 amino acids. CDR1 and CDR2 from the germline V gene are SGDLS and YYNGEE.

The chain carries TRBV7-2 and TRBJ2-7; 12 positions agree with TRBD2. CDR3 length equals 15 residues. V trimming: 5 bases; J trimming: 1 base; junction bases outside the gene matches: 3. CDR1 is SGHTA, CDR2 FQGNSA, per germline. In DNA, the CDR3 is TGTGCCAGCAGCACGCTAGCGGGGGGGTCCTACGAGCAGTACTTC. It codes for CASSTLAGGSYEQYF. Together with reference TRBV7-2 and TRBJ2-7, the CDR3 gives the full variable domain: GAGVSQSPSNKVTEKGKDVELRCDPISGHTALYWYRQSLGQGLEFLIYFQGNSAPDKSGLPSDRFSAERTGGSVSTLTIQRTQQEDSAVYLCASSTLAGGSYEQYFGPGTRLTVT.

CDR3 sequence: CASSFSGINYEQYF. The CDR3 DNA follows: TGTGCCAGCAGCTTTAGCGGGATTAACTACGAGCAGTACTTC. The chain links TRBV7-2 to TRBJ2-7; 8 bases align to TRBD2. The ends lost 3 bases at V and 3 bases at J; junction bases unmatched: 4. The CDR3 spans 14 residues. CDR1 and CDR2 from the germline V gene are SGHTA and FQGNSA.

The CDR3 nucleotides are TGTGCCAGCAGCCCTAGGACAGGGGGCCTCACCGGGGAGCTGTTTTTT. Protein sequence: CASSPRTGGLTGELFF. The chain is built from TRBV9 and TRBJ2-2; TRBD1 matches 11 bases. Germline CDR1 SGDLS, CDR2 YYNGEE. The CDR3 totals 16 residues. Unmatched junction bases numbered 6, after V lost 4 bases and J lost 4 bases.

The chain has TRBV7-9 and TRBJ1-1; no definite D call. This CDR3 comprises 15 residues. Per the germline V gene, CDR1 is SEHNR and CDR2 is FQNEAQ (reference sequence). V shed 10 bases and J shed 1 base, with 19 bases lying between them. The CDR3 nucleotides are TGTGCCACCACCCCCATAGGAGGCCCGAACACTGAAGCTTTCTTT. Amino acids: CATTPIGGPNTEAFF.

The gene calls are TRBV5-1 and TRBJ1-1; D gene uncertain. Trimming cost V 0 bases and J 3 bases, with 18 bases left between them. The CDR3 sequence is 17 residues long. CDR1 is SGHRS, CDR2 YFSETQ, per germline. CDR3 nucleotide sequence: TGCGCCAGCAGCTTGGGCCCAGATGAATCGTTCGACACTGAAGCTTTCTTT. The encoded protein is CASSLGPDESFDTEAFF.

CDR3 sequence (DNA): TGTGCCAGCACCCTACGACCTAGCAGGGAGGAGGAGCAGTTCTTC. Protein: CASTLRPSREEEQFF. This chain connects TRBV5-5 to TRBJ2-1; maybe TRBD2 (6 bases). CDR1 is SGHKS, CDR2 YYEKEE, per germline (reference sequence). Between the trimmed V and J ends, which lost 6 bases and 10 bases, there was a span of 23 bases. The CDR3 covers 15 residues.

J is TRBJ2-7 and V is TRBV5-1; 11 nucleotides line up with TRBD2. Germline V gene sequence: CDR1 SGHRS, CDR2 YFSETQ. Trimming took 0 bases from V and 7 from J; bases not matched to a gene: 6. The CDR3 is 15 amino acids. The CDR3 loop reads CASSLDSGRVREQYF. DNA of the CDR3: TGCGCCAGCAGCTTGGATAGCGGGAGGGTACGGGAGCAGTACTTC. Using reference TRBV5-1 and TRBJ2-7 for the parts outside the CDR3, the full variable domain is KAGVTQTPRYLIKTRGQQVTLSCSPISGHRSVSWYQQTPGQGLQFLFEYFSETQRNKGNFPGRFSGRQFSNSRSEMNVSTLELGDSALYLCASSLDSGRVREQYFGPGTRLTVT.

The rearrangement joins TRBV5-5 to TRBJ1-2; D is ambiguous. Germline CDR1 SGHKS, CDR2 YYEKEE (reference sequence). The V end was cut by 1 base, the J end by 3 bases, with 7 bases between. CDR3 length equals 13 residues. Here the CDR3 DNA reads TGTGCCAGCAGCTTGCGGGGAGACTATGGCTACACCTTC. Its translation: CASSLRGDYGYTF.